These 25 T cell receptor beta chains share one sample of origin, sequenced in a study of T cells after yellow fever vaccination. TCRdb re-called the 5' RACE reads through MiXCR, storing one row per CDR3 protein. The repertoire holds some 300,000 distinct CDR3 sequences, with 7% to 9% as singletons. The sample in question was PBMCs, obtained around 45 days after the first yellow fever vaccination. Source of these receptors: a man aged 18 to 30 who received the YFV17D yellow fever vaccine.

This clonotype was picked up a small number of times. The genes are TRBV29-1 and TRBJ2-5; TRBD1 aligns across 7 bases. The CDR3 loop spans 11 amino acids. The V segment lost 7 bases and the J segment 4 bases; nucleotides outside the gene matches: 3. CDR1 SQVTM and CDR2 ANQGSEA come from the germline V gene. CDR3 coding DNA: TGCAGCGGCCGACAGGGAGAGACCCAGTACTTC. This gives the protein CSGRQGETQYF.

This clonotype was detected only a few times. The J gene is TRBJ2-3, the V gene TRBV20-1, with unresolved D. V lost 5 bases, J lost 9 bases, and 9 bases lay in between. Germline-derived CDR1 and CDR2 are DFQATT and SNEGSKA (reference sequence). The CDR3 has 10 residues. Here the CDR3 DNA reads TGCAGTGCTCCAGTGGAAACGCAGTATTTT. This encodes CSAPVETQYF.

This clonotype was counted ten times or more. This sequence joins TRBV12-3 or TRBV12-4 and TRBJ2-5, with TRBD2 identical over 8 bases. Trimming cost V 6 bases and J 5 bases; bases outside gene matches: 11. This CDR3 is built from 15 residues. This CDR3 is CASSRTSGGVETQYF. The CDR3 DNA reads as TGTGCCAGCAGCCGGACCAGCGGGGGTGTCGAGACCCAGTACTTC.

This clonotype has only a few counts. The V and J genes are TRBV11-2 and TRBJ2-5; 13 nucleotides match TRBD2. The CDR3 has 18 residues. Germline lookup yields CDR1 SGHAT and CDR2 FQNNGV. J lost 3 bases, V lost 5 bases, and 12 bases had no gene match. The CDR3 protein is CASSPPSTSGGPKETQYF. The CDR3, as DNA: TGTGCCAGCAGCCCCCCCTCGACTAGCGGGGGGCCCAAAGAGACCCAGTACTTC.

This clonotype was seen only a few times. The V and J genes are TRBV4-1 and TRBJ2-1, with D tentatively TRBD1 (6 bases). V was cut by 4 bases and J by 10 bases, with 20 bases left in between. Germline loops: CDR1 MGHRA, CDR2 YSYEKL. This CDR3 is built from 15 residues. Here the CDR3 DNA reads TGCGCCAGCAGCCGTAACCCAGGGCAGGGGCAAGAGCAGTTCTTC. Translation: CASSRNPGQGQEQFF.

This clonotype has ten or more counts. V usage is TRBV29-1 and J usage is TRBJ1-1; possibly TRBD1 for D (5 bases). The CDR3 spans 16 residues. Germline CDR1 is SQVTM and CDR2 is ANQGSEA. V was trimmed by 2 bases and J by 1 base, leaving 17 bases between them. CDR3 nucleotides: TGCAGCGTTGAATTCCACCAGGGCGGGGGGAACACTGAAGCTTTCTTT. Amino acids: CSVEFHQGGGNTEAFF.

This clonotype came up a few times. The chain recombines TRBV7-2 with TRBJ2-5; the match to TRBD2 covers 7 bases. The CDR3 spans 16 residues. Trimming at V came to 2 bases and at J to 4 bases, leaving 10 bases not matched to a gene. Germline assignment: CDR1 SGHTA and CDR2 FQGNSA. This CDR3 reads CASSLFGGFNGETQYF. DNA of the CDR3: TGTGCCAGCAGCTTATTCGGGGGGTTCAATGGAGAGACCCAGTACTTC.

This clonotype was observed at least ten times. The gene calls are TRBV5-6 and TRBJ1-1; a possible D gene is TRBD1 (5 bases). The CDR3 sequence is 15 residues long. V gave up 0 bases and J gave up 1 base, with 10 bases separating them. In germline, CDR1 is SGHDT, CDR2 YYEEEE. The CDR3 DNA reads as TGTGCCAGCAGCTTGGTGGGAGGGGCGAACACTGAAGCTTTCTTT. Translation gives CASSLVGGANTEAFF.

This clonotype turned up a few times. The V call is TRBV18, the J call TRBJ1-1; no firm D call. With 4 bases removed from V and 1 base from J, the gap between germline ends came to 16 bases. Germline CDR1 reads KGHSH; CDR2 reads LQKENI. This CDR3 comprises 16 residues. CDR3 loop: CASSRYATTANTEAFF. The CDR3, as DNA: TGTGCCAGCTCACGCTACGCCACTACGGCGAACACTGAAGCTTTCTTT.

The CDR3 nucleotides read TGTGCCAGCCGCGGCGGGGGTACCTACAATGAGCAGTTCTTC. Protein sequence: CASRGGGTYNEQFF. The rearrangement joins TRBV3-1 to TRBJ2-1; TRBD2 matches at 7 bases. This CDR3 region has 14 residues. V dropped 8 bases and J dropped 2; count of bases not matched to a gene: 6. Looked up from germline, CDR1 is LGHDT and CDR2 is YNNKEL (reference sequence).

This clonotype was detected ten times or more. The genes are TRBV12-3 or TRBV12-4 and TRBJ1-3; no reliable D call. Trimming stripped 5 bases from V and 4 bases from J, with 12 bases between. This CDR3 comprises 14 residues. CDR3 sequence: CASSPTFSGNTIYF. The CDR3 DNA sequence: TGTGCCAGCAGTCCAACCTTTTCGGGAAACACCATATATTTT.

This clonotype occurred a few times. The chain is built from TRBV7-2 and TRBJ2-5; 8 bases map to TRBD2. Germline CDR1 and CDR2: SGHTA and FQGNSA. With 3 bases clipped from V and 4 bases from J, the junction kept 7 bases outside the gene matches. This CDR3 spans 15 amino acids. The CDR3, as DNA: TGTGCCAGCAGCTTTACTAGCGGAGCCGGAGAGACCCAGTACTTC. Residues: CASSFTSGAGETQYF.

This chain uses TRBV12-3 or TRBV12-4 with TRBJ1-6, with 7 bases identical to TRBD1. The CDR3 has 14 amino acids. The V and J ends lost 6 bases and 11 bases, in that order; junction bases with no gene match: 10. CDR3 sequence (DNA): TGTGCCAGCAGCGATAACAGGGGTTTCCCACCCCTCCACTTT. Encoded protein: CASSDNRGFPPLHF.

This clonotype was observed a few times. The genes are TRBV5-1 and TRBJ2-4; no definite D call. V dropped 1 base and J dropped 8 bases, with 4 bases sitting between them. CDR3 length: 11 residues. CDR1 and CDR2 from the germline V gene are SGHRS and YFSETQ. CDR3 loop: CASSLRDIQYF. The CDR3, as DNA: TGCGCCAGCAGCTTGAGAGACATTCAGTACTTC.

This clonotype has only a few counts. Here the CDR3 DNA reads TGTGCCAGCAGCTCGTACAGCGGGGCGCGAGGGACTGAAGCTTTCTTT. This gives the protein CASSSYSGARGTEAFF. V gene TRBV7-9 combines with J gene TRBJ1-1; tentatively, D is TRBD1 (5 bases). Germline CDR1 and CDR2: SEHNR and FQNEAQ (reference sequence). With 4 bases removed from V and 5 bases from J, the gap between germline ends came to 20 bases. CDR3 size: 16 residues.

This clonotype was counted between two and nine times. The chain employs TRBV7-3 and TRBJ2-7; D could derive from TRBD1 or TRBD2 (5 bases each). CDR3 length equals 13 residues. Trimming pared 2 bases from V and 6 bases from J, leaving 11 bases between. The germline V gene has CDR1 SGHTA and CDR2 FQGTGA. CDR3 nucleotides: TGTGCCAGCAGCTTAGACGGGGCCAGCGAGCAGTACTTC. Amino acids: CASSLDGASEQYF.

This chain connects TRBV6-1 to TRBJ2-3; D call uncertain. V gave up 10 bases and J gave up 2 bases, with 16 bases separating them. Germline V gene sequence: CDR1 MNHNS, CDR2 SASEGT. This CDR3 has 14 residues. The CDR3 nucleotides read TGTGCCACCTGCGCCGGCCTCTCCACAGATACGCAGTATTTT. This gives the protein CATCAGLSTDTQYF.

This chain connects TRBV4-3 to TRBJ2-2; D might be TRBD1 or TRBD2, each matching 5 bases. CDR3 length: 17 residues. Trimming left V 0 bases short and J 9 bases short, with 20 bases between. Germline V gene lookup returns CDR1 LGHNA and CDR2 YSLEER. For the CDR3, the DNA is TGCGCCAGCAGCCAAGATCGGGGCAGGGTAAAATCCTGGGAGCTGTTTTTT. It specifies CASSQDRGRVKSWELFF.

V usage is TRBV6-2 or TRBV6-3 and J usage is TRBJ2-1; the D call may be TRBD1 or TRBD2 (5 bases each). The V end was cut by 5 bases, the J end by 11 bases, with 19 bases between. The CDR3 has 14 amino acids. Germline CDR1 reads MNHEY; CDR2 reads SVGEGT. The CDR3 nucleotides read TGTGCCAGCAGTCCCCGGGACGGCCGAATGAAGCAGTTCTTC. Protein product: CASSPRDGRMKQFF.

The chain is built from TRBV5-1 and TRBJ2-1; no clear D. V shed 2 bases and J shed 0 bases, with 9 bases lying between them. CDR1 is SGHRS and CDR2 is YFSETQ in the germline V gene. The CDR3 runs 15 residues. The CDR3 sequence: CASSLGISSYNEQFF. In DNA, the CDR3 is TGCGCCAGCAGCTTAGGCATTAGCTCCTACAATGAGCAGTTCTTC.

This clonotype came up many times. V usage is TRBV29-1 and J usage is TRBJ2-3; no reliable D call. The CDR3 covers 12 residues. Germline CDR1 is SQVTM and CDR2 is ANQGSEA. Trimming took off 7 bases at V and 6 bases at J, with 14 bases between the two ends. CDR3 coding DNA: TGCAGCGCCCGCGGATTTCGGGATACGCAGTATTTT. Translation: CSARGFRDTQYF.

This clonotype turned up a few times. A junction boundary mismatches the germline segment, possibly from a read error. The rearrangement uses TRBV6-1 and TRBJ1-1, with D unresolved. The germline CDR1 and CDR2 sequences are MNHNS and SASEGT. This CDR3 has 8 residues. In nucleotides, the CDR3 is TGTGCCAGCACTGAAGCTTTCTTT. Translated, it gives CASTEAFF.

The genes are TRBV6-6 and TRBJ2-2; D gene ambiguous. This CDR3 is 12 amino acids long. From germline, CDR1 is MNHNY and CDR2 SVGAGI (reference sequence). V lost 5 bases to trimming and J lost 7 bases, with 8 bases between them. The CDR3 loop is CASSTSVGELFF. The CDR3 bases are TGTGCCAGCAGTACCTCGGTCGGGGAGCTGTTTTTT.

This clonotype was detected only a few times. The chain recombines TRBV7-9 with TRBJ1-2; D not certain. The CDR3 is 16 amino acids. Germline CDR1 SEHNR, CDR2 FQNEAQ (reference sequence). The V end was cut by 6 bases, the J end by 8 bases, with 25 bases between. CDR3 in DNA: TGTGCCAGCAGTCACCGCACTCACGAACCCCGCCGAGGCTACACCTTC. This encodes CASSHRTHEPRRGYTF.

The chain combines TRBV5-4 with TRBJ2-2; 9 bases fit TRBD2. The CDR3 has 17 residues. Trimming cost V 4 bases and J 0 bases; bases outside gene matches: 7. Germline V gene data show CDR1 as SGHNT and CDR2 as YYREEE (reference sequence). CDR3 nucleotides: TGTGCCAGCAGCGCCTCGGCGGGGGGGGCGAACACCGGGGAGCTGTTTTTT. Amino acids: CASSASAGGANTGELFF.